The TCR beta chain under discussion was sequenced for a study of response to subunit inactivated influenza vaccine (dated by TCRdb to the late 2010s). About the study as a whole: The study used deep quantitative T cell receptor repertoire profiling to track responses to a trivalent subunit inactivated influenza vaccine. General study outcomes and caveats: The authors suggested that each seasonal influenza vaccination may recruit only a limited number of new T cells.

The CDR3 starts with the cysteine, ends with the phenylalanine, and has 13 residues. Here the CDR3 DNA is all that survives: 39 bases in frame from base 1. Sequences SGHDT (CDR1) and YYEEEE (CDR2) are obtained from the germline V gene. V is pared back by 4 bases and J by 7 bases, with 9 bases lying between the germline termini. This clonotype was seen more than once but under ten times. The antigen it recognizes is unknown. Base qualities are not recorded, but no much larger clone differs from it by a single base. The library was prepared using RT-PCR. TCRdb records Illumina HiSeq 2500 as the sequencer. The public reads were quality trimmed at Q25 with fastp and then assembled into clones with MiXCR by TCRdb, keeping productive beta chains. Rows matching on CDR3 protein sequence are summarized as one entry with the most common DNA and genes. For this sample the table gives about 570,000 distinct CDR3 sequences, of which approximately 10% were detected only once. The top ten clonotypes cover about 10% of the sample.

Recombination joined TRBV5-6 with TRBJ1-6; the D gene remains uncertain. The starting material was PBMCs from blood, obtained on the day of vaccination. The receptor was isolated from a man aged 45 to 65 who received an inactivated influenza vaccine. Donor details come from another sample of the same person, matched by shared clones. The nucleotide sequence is TGTGCCAGCAGCACCCGGGAGAATTCACCCCTCCACTTT. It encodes CASSTRENSPLHF.